What follows are 26 T cell receptor beta chains derived from one specimen sequenced in a study of glioma-infiltrating T cells after dendritic cell vaccination. Method: immunoSEQ multiplex PCR; TCRdb's copy keeps in-frame clones and lacks some. Here the sample spans nearly 85,000 clones, about 90% being singletons. Sample: blood, taken before dendritic cell vaccination. The receptors stem from a human donor with glioblastoma.

The genes are TRBV18 and TRBJ1-2; 7 nucleotides agree with TRBD1. The CDR3 spans 13 residues. The trim removed 4 bases at V and 2 bases at J, leaving 1 base unmatched. CDR1 is KGHSH, CDR2 LQKENI, per germline. The DNA of the CDR3 is TGTGCCAGCTCACTGGGACAGAACTATGGCTACACCTTC. Residues: CASSLGQNYGYTF. Filled out from reference TRBV18 and TRBJ1-2, the complete variable domain reads NAGVMQNPRHLVRRRGQEARLRCSPMKGHSHVYWYRQLPEEGLKFMVYLQKENIIDESGMPKERFSAEFPKEGPSILRIQQVVRGDSAAYFCASSLGQNYGYTFGSGTRLTVV.

This clone was observed once. The chain employs TRBV19 and TRBJ1-5; unclear D gene. The CDR3 extends over 16 amino acids. V lost 2 bases, J lost 5 bases, and 16 bases lay in between. The germline CDR1 and CDR2 sequences are LNHDA and SQIVND (reference sequence). The CDR3 region is CASSIMGGRVYQPQHF. CDR3 DNA sequence: TGTGCCAGTAGTATAATGGGAGGAAGGGTCTATCAGCCCCAGCATTTT. Complete variable domain (other parts from reference TRBV19 and TRBJ1-5): DGGITQSPKYLFRKEGQNVTLSCEQNLNHDAMYWYRQDPGQGLRLIYYSQIVNDFQKGDIAEGYSVSREKKESFPLTVTSAQKNPTAFYLCASSIMGGRVYQPQHFGDGTRLSIL.

The CDR3 loop reads CASSLSGRGTSWGTDTQYF. The CDR3 nucleotides are TGTGCCAGCAGCTTATCAGGGCGGGGGACCTCATGGGGCACAGATACGCAGTATTTT. The J gene is TRBJ2-3, the V gene TRBV7-8, with 7 positions matching TRBD2. CDR1 and CDR2 (germline): SGHVS, FQNEAQ. The ends lost 2 bases at V and 1 base at J; junction bases unmatched: 15. The CDR3 sequence is 19 residues long. The variable domain in full, completed from reference TRBV7-8 and TRBJ2-3, reads GAGVSQSPRYKVAKRGQDVALRCDPISGHVSLFWYQQALGQGPEFLTYFQNEAQLDKSGLPSDRFFAERPEGSVSTLKIQRTQQEDSAVYLCASSLSGRGTSWGTDTQYFGPGTRLTVL.

This chain links TRBV5-1 with TRBJ2-7; the D is unclear. The CDR3 extends over 15 amino acids. V was clipped by 4 bases and J by 2 bases, with 16 bases between them. Germline CDR1 SGHRS, CDR2 YFSETQ. CDR3 residues: CASSKLAEFPYEQYF. For the CDR3, the DNA is TGCGCCAGCAGCAAACTGGCGGAATTCCCCTACGAGCAGTACTTC.

The chain couples TRBV7-2 to TRBJ2-1; TRBD2 matches at 12 bases. The germline gives CDR1 SGHTA, CDR2 FQGNSA. CDR3 size: 17 residues. V lost 5 bases, J lost 7 bases, and 12 bases stayed unmatched. Written as DNA, the CDR3 is TGTGCCAGCAGCAAACCTAGCGGGGGGGTTTTGAGTAATGAGCAGTTCTTC. Its protein is CASSKPSGGVLSNEQFF.

The chain links TRBV5-1 to TRBJ2-3; weak D call: TRBD2 (5 bases). V lost 4 bases and J 5 bases, leaving 17 bases between the germline ends. Germline loops: CDR1 SGHRS, CDR2 YFSETQ. This CDR3 has 15 amino acids. CDR3 loop: CASSPPGLPGDTQYF. The CDR3, as DNA: TGCGCCAGCAGCCCACCGGGATTACCAGGAGATACGCAGTATTTT.

The chain uses TRBV4-1 and TRBJ2-2, with TRBD2 identical over 10 bases. The ends lost 2 bases at V and 1 base at J; junction bases unmatched: 7. Germline lookup yields CDR1 MGHRA and CDR2 YSYEKL. The CDR3 is made up of 18 amino acids. The CDR3 here is CASSQRAGGPMNTGELFF. CDR3 coding DNA: TGCGCCAGCAGCCAAAGAGCGGGGGGGCCAATGAACACCGGGGAGCTGTTTTTT.

The rearrangement joins TRBV4-1 to TRBJ2-1; 8 nucleotides align to TRBD2. Germline trimming cut 0 bases from V and 2 bases from J; bases unmatched to any gene: 0. Germline V CDR1 and CDR2: MGHRA, YSYEKL. The CDR3 totals 15 residues. The CDR3 sequence: CASSQELAAYNEQFF. The CDR3 region has the DNA TGCGCCAGCAGCCAAGAACTAGCGGCCTACAATGAGCAGTTCTTC.

This chain uses TRBV6-5 with TRBJ2-3; TRBD1 aligns across 8 bases. With V trimmed by 2 bases and J by 0 bases, 1 base remained unmatched. The CDR3 has 15 amino acids. From germline, CDR1 is MNHEY and CDR2 SVGAGI. The CDR3 bases are TGTGCCAGCAGTTACGGGACAGGAAGCACAGATACGCAGTATTTT. Translation: CASSYGTGSTDTQYF.

This clone showed up just a few times. The chain is built from TRBV2 and TRBJ2-1; possible D gene TRBD2, 5 bases. The germline V and J ends were trimmed by 3 bases and 4 bases, with 13 bases remaining between them. The CDR3 has 15 amino acids. The germline V gene encodes CDR1 SNHLY and CDR2 FYNNEI. This chain's CDR3 is CASSELLARYNEQFF. CDR3 DNA sequence: TGTGCCAGCAGTGAGTTGTTAGCGAGATACAATGAGCAGTTCTTC.

J is TRBJ2-5 and V is TRBV28; maybe TRBD2 (5 bases). Germline loops: CDR1 MDHEN, CDR2 SYDVKM. The CDR3 sequence is 13 residues long. The ends were cut back, 6 bases at V and 5 bases at J, with 13 bases in the middle. The CDR3 DNA is TGTGCCAGCAGGGCAGGAGGAATCGAGACCCAGTACTTC. It translates to CASRAGGIETQYF.

This clone was seen a few times. This chain joins TRBV6-8 and TRBJ1-1; D ambiguous. CDR1 is MNHGY, CDR2 SAAAGT, per germline. CDR3 size: 13 residues. Deletions cut 7 bases from V and 7 bases from J, with 16 bases between. The DNA of the CDR3 is TGTGCCAGCACCGAACGTGAGGGTAGTGAAGCTTTCTTT. It is translated as CASTEREGSEAFF.

The chain uses TRBV28 and TRBJ2-7; possible D gene TRBD2, 5 bases. The CDR3 is 13 residues long. CDR1 is MDHEN, CDR2 SYDVKM, per germline. With 5 bases removed from V and 3 bases from J, the gap between germline ends came to 11 bases. CDR3 loop: CASSPAGGYEQYF. The CDR3, as DNA: TGTGCCAGCAGTCCCGCCGGAGGCTACGAGCAGTACTTC.

This clone was counted only a few times. The J gene is TRBJ1-1, the V gene TRBV5-1, with 9 bases identical to TRBD1. The CDR3 has 15 amino acids. Germline-derived CDR1 and CDR2 are SGHRS and YFSETQ. The ends lost 4 bases at V and 4 bases at J; junction bases unmatched: 8. This CDR3 reads CASSLRTGEATEAFF. The CDR3 DNA follows: TGCGCCAGCAGCCTAAGGACAGGGGAGGCCACTGAAGCTTTCTTT.

This rearrangement joins TRBV7-2 to TRBJ1-2; TRBD1 might be the D (6 bases). Trimming took off 1 base at V and 4 bases at J, with 10 bases between the two ends. CDR3 length equals 14 residues. The germline V gene encodes CDR1 SGHTA and CDR2 FQGNSA. CDR3 bases: TGTGCCAGCAGCTTAGTAGGACAGCCCTATGGCTACACCTTC. Translated, it gives CASSLVGQPYGYTF.

The rearrangement uses TRBV27 and TRBJ1-2; D remains unclear. V lost 2 bases and J lost 2, with 6 bases in between. From germline, CDR1 is MNHEY and CDR2 SMNVEV (reference sequence). CDR3 length: 13 amino acids. CDR3 amino acids: CASSLTQNYGYTF. Here the CDR3 DNA reads TGTGCCAGCAGTTTAACACAGAACTATGGCTACACCTTC.

The V and J genes are TRBV7-2 and TRBJ1-1, with a tentative D call TRBD1 (5 bases). V was pared by 0 bases and J by 11 bases, with 16 bases between. This CDR3 region has 14 residues. Looked up from germline, CDR1 is SGHTA and CDR2 is FQGNSA. CDR3 nucleotide sequence: TGTGCCAGCAGCTTAGCCCCGGACATCCGGCGCGCTTTCTTT. It yields the protein CASSLAPDIRRAFF.

The rearrangement joins TRBV27 to TRBJ2-4, with a tentative D call TRBD1 (5 bases). This CDR3 is built from 14 residues. Germline V lookup: CDR1 MNHEY, CDR2 SMNVEV (reference sequence). The V gene lost 6 bases and the J gene lost 0 bases, with 9 bases spanning the gap. Here the CDR3 reads CASRQQVAKNIQYF. The CDR3 nucleotides are TGTGCCAGCAGACAACAGGTAGCCAAAAACATTCAGTACTTC.

This clone appeared a single time. This rearrangement joins TRBV5-1 to TRBJ1-1; 7 bases line up with TRBD1. The CDR3 is 15 amino acids. Germline lookup yields CDR1 SGHRS and CDR2 YFSETQ. V dropped 3 bases and J dropped 4; count of bases not matched to a gene: 9. CDR3 in amino acids: CASSSAGTAATEAFF. In DNA form, the CDR3 reads TGCGCCAGCAGCTCCGCCGGGACAGCTGCCACTGAAGCTTTCTTT.

V gene TRBV5-1 combines with J gene TRBJ1-4; D is perhaps TRBD1 (5 bases). Per the germline V gene, CDR1 is SGHRS and CDR2 is YFSETQ. The CDR3 runs 14 residues. Trimming removed 4 bases from V and 8 bases from J, with 15 bases in between. The chain's CDR3 is CASSAGQDGEKLFF. The CDR3 coding sequence is TGCGCCAGCAGCGCTGGACAAGACGGCGAAAAACTGTTTTTT.

In DNA form, the CDR3 reads TGTGCCATCAGTGAGCGAGGGGGGGACACTGAAGCTTTCTTT. Protein sequence: CAISERGGDTEAFF. V gene TRBV10-3 combines with J gene TRBJ1-1; possible D gene TRBD1, 6 bases. This CDR3 comprises 14 residues. V dropped 2 bases and J dropped 3 bases, with 10 bases sitting between them. Germline V gene sequence: CDR1 ENHRY, CDR2 SYGVKD.

The V gene is TRBV2, the J gene TRBJ2-1; 7 bases are shared with TRBD2. Germline V lookup: CDR1 SNHLY, CDR2 FYNNEI. Trimming took 1 base from V and 5 from J; bases not matched to a gene: 2. The length of the CDR3 is 14 residues. CDR3 sequence: CASSEEGLNNEQFF. DNA of the CDR3: TGTGCCAGCAGTGAAGAGGGACTAAACAATGAGCAGTTCTTC.

The V call is TRBV2, the J call TRBJ2-1; D is undetermined. Trimming left V 7 bases short and J 0 bases short, with 10 bases between. The CDR3 has 14 amino acids. The germline V gene has CDR1 SNHLY and CDR2 FYNNEI. The CDR3 spells CASTLLSSYNEQFF. CDR3 in DNA: TGTGCCAGCACGCTTCTATCCTCCTACAATGAGCAGTTCTTC.

The chain is built from TRBV18 and TRBJ1-2, with D tentatively TRBD1 (5 bases). The CDR3 runs 12 residues. V was cut by 5 bases and J by 2 bases, with 6 bases left in between. Germline loops: CDR1 KGHSH, CDR2 LQKENI. This chain's CDR3 is CASSRQNYGYTF. The CDR3 region has the DNA TGTGCCAGCTCAAGACAGAACTATGGCTACACCTTC.

This chain joins TRBV19 and TRBJ1-2, with TRBD1 matching 9 bases. Germline loops: CDR1 LNHDA, CDR2 SQIVND (reference sequence). The J segment lost 3 bases and the V segment lost 9 bases, leaving 17 bases of the junction unmatched. CDR3 length: 17 amino acids. CDR3 in amino acids: CASQVRGQGSLYYGYTF. In DNA, the CDR3 is TGTGCCAGCCAAGTACGGGGACAGGGCTCCCTCTACTATGGCTACACCTTC.

This rearrangement joins TRBV19 to TRBJ1-1; D remains unclear. Germline assignment: CDR1 LNHDA and CDR2 SQIVND (reference sequence). Trimming took 1 base from V and 7 from J, leaving 10 bases between them. The CDR3 totals 13 residues. This CDR3 is CASSIAGGYEAFF. In nucleotides, the CDR3 is TGTGCCAGTAGTATAGCAGGTGGGTATGAAGCTTTCTTT.